The 6 T cell receptor beta chains listed next were all sequenced from one sample in a study of cytomegalovirus exposure and HLA in healthy donors. Primers included in the PCR were 60 Vbeta and 13 Jbeta primers. Using immunoSEQ multiplex PCR, the repertoire was profiled, and TCRdb retains in-frame clones only, with some absent. The table records around 170,000 clones, more than 70% of them present only once. Sequencing used PBMCs. The receptors were sampled from a boy between 2 and 10 years old in good health and CMV-seronegative.

The chain employs TRBV28 and TRBJ2-3; 12 positions agree with TRBD2. V gave up 4 bases and J gave up 0 bases; unmatched junction bases: 2. The germline V gene has CDR1 MDHEN and CDR2 SYDVKM. The CDR3 has 16 amino acids. The CDR3 coding sequence is TGTGCCAGCAGTTCCGGGACTAGCGGGAGCACAGATACGCAGTATTTT. Amino acid sequence: CASSSGTSGSTDTQYF.

The chain uses TRBV11-2 and TRBJ2-7; 9 positions match TRBD1. The length of the CDR3 is 17 residues. Germline loops: CDR1 SGHAT, CDR2 FQNNGV. Trimming cost V 3 bases and J 4 bases; bases outside gene matches: 13. The DNA of the CDR3 is TGTGCCAGCAGCTTTCCGTGGGGGGGACAGGGTAATTACGAGCAGTACTTC. Translating it yields CASSFPWGGQGNYEQYF. Supplemented by reference TRBV11-2 and TRBJ2-7, the full variable domain reads EAGVAQSPRYKIIEKRQSVAFWCNPISGHATLYWYQQILGQGPKLLIQFQNNGVVDDSQLPKDRFSAERLKGVDSTLKIQPAKLEDSAVYLCASSFPWGGQGNYEQYFGPGTRLTVT.

This clone was found a few times. V and J are TRBV7-6 and TRBJ2-7; 8 positions match TRBD2. This CDR3 spans 14 amino acids. J lost 4 bases, V lost 5 bases, and 7 bases had no gene match. CDR1 and CDR2 (germline): SGHVS, FNYEAQ. Written as DNA, the CDR3 is TGTGCCAGCAGCCCAAGCGGGAGTTTGTACGAGCAGTACTTC. Translated: CASSPSGSLYEQYF.

V is TRBV19 and J is TRBJ2-1; perhaps TRBD2 as D (6 bases). V lost 6 bases and J 9 bases, leaving 12 bases between the germline ends. The CDR3 runs 12 residues. The germline V gene encodes CDR1 LNHDA and CDR2 SQIVND (reference sequence). CDR3 nucleotide sequence: TGTGCCAGTAGCGGACTATGGGGTGAGCAGTTCTTC. Translated: CASSGLWGEQFF.

This sequence joins TRBV10-1 and TRBJ2-7; 10 bases align to TRBD2. The ends lost 0 bases at V and 3 bases at J; junction bases unmatched: 8. CDR1 and CDR2 from the germline V gene are WNHNN and SYGVQD (reference sequence). The CDR3 extends over 17 amino acids. The CDR3 is CASSESPVLAGNYEQYF. CDR3 nucleotide sequence: TGCGCCAGCAGTGAGTCGCCTGTACTAGCGGGAAACTACGAGCAGTACTTC.

This sequence joins TRBV7-6 and TRBJ1-1, with D maybe TRBD1 (6 bases). The CDR3 is 17 amino acids. The V gene lost 5 bases and the J gene lost 0 bases, with 19 bases spanning the gap. CDR1 and CDR2 (germline): SGHVS, FNYEAQ. The CDR3 nucleotides are TGTGCCAGCAGCCACATGACAGGCCCCCTCATGAACACTGAAGCTTTCTTT. Its translation: CASSHMTGPLMNTEAFF.